The 9 T cell receptor beta chains in this list originate from one sample, sequenced in a study of T cell responses to AZD1222 COVID-19 vaccine. Sequenced by immunoSEQ multiplex PCR; TCRdb stores in-frame clones only, minus some. Of 70,000 to 95,000 clones in the sample, 91% were seen once. Sequenced here: peripheral blood, sampled 28 days after the second AZD1222 dose. Source of these receptors: an adult who received the AZD1222 COVID-19 vaccine.

V usage is TRBV19 and J usage is TRBJ1-1; no definite D call. The CDR3 is made up of 12 amino acids. Trimming stripped 7 bases from V and 5 bases from J, with 11 bases between. Germline CDR1 is LNHDA and CDR2 is SQIVND (reference sequence). CDR3 loop: CASTEGRTEAFF. The CDR3 nucleotides read TGTGCCAGTACCGAAGGACGGACTGAAGCTTTCTTT.

The rearrangement uses TRBV27 and TRBJ1-4; D uncertain. The CDR3 loop spans 13 amino acids. Trimming pared 5 bases from V and 4 bases from J, leaving 8 bases between. Per germline, CDR1 MNHEY and CDR2 SMNVEV (reference sequence). The CDR3: CASSEWLNEKLFF. CDR3 DNA sequence: TGTGCCAGCAGTGAATGGCTTAATGAAAAACTGTTTTTT.

This rearrangement joins TRBV30 to TRBJ2-7, with 13 nucleotides matching TRBD2. V gave up 3 bases and J gave up 12 bases; unmatched junction bases: 11. The CDR3 loop spans 14 amino acids. Germline assignment: CDR1 GTSNPN and CDR2 SVGIG (reference sequence). DNA for the CDR3: TGTGCCTGGAGCAAAGGACTAGCGGGAGAACCGCCGTACTTC. Residues: CAWSKGLAGEPPYF.

The rearrangement joins TRBV27 to TRBJ2-7, with 8 positions matching TRBD2. V trimming: 7 bases; J trimming: 2 bases; junction bases outside the gene matches: 22. CDR1 and CDR2 from the germline V gene are MNHEY and SMNVEV (reference sequence). The length of the CDR3 is 19 residues. CDR3 in DNA: TGTGCCAGCAACAAAGTAGGACTAGCTATCTTGGCCCTTACCTACGAGCAGTACTTC. Residues: CASNKVGLAILALTYEQYF.

The chain has TRBV7-9 and TRBJ1-1, with 8 bases aligning to TRBD1. Germline V gene lookup returns CDR1 SEHNR and CDR2 FQNEAQ (reference sequence). This CDR3 has 15 amino acids. Losses at the gene ends were 0 bases for V and 7 bases for J; bases not matched to a gene: 7. CDR3 protein: CASSLANQGAGEAFF. CDR3 coding DNA: TGTGCCAGCAGCTTAGCTAACCAGGGGGCAGGTGAAGCTTTCTTT.

This chain connects TRBV18 to TRBJ2-4, with D perhaps TRBD2 (5 bases). The length of the CDR3 is 15 residues. Germline V CDR1 and CDR2: KGHSH, LQKENI. V lost 2 bases to trimming and J lost 6 bases, with 14 bases between them. CDR3 in DNA: TGTGCCAGCTCACCAGGGGTGGCCGCGGGAAACATTCAGTACTTC. It specifies CASSPGVAAGNIQYF.

The chain links TRBV28 to TRBJ1-6; TRBD1 agrees at 7 bases. Germline V gene sequence: CDR1 MDHEN, CDR2 SYDVKM. After removal of 5 bases from V and 10 bases from J, the junction contained 14 bases not matched to a gene. The CDR3 is 16 residues long. CDR3 in DNA: TGTGCCAGCAGTCCCCGGGAGGGGGCCTTACTATCACCCCTCCACTTT. It codes for CASSPREGALLSPLHF.

About this clone itself: Other DNA variants within this sample encode the same CDR3. The V and J genes are TRBV3-1 (or the pseudogene TRBV3-2) and TRBJ2-7; D ambiguous. CDR3 size: 12 residues. Trimming cost V 4 bases and J 2 bases, with 6 bases left between them. Per germline, CDR1 LGHDT and CDR2 YNNKEL (reference sequence). CDR3 nucleotides: TGTGCCAGCAGCCGCCCCCCCTACGAGCAGTACTTC. Its translation: CASSRPPYEQYF.

The rearrangement joins TRBV30 to TRBJ1-4; D is unresolved. Trimming removed 3 bases from V and 4 bases from J, with 12 bases in between. The CDR3 is 14 residues long. CDR1 and CDR2 (germline): GTSNPN, SVGIG (reference sequence). The CDR3 nucleotides read TGTGCCTGGAGAGGGCGTTCAAATAATGAAAAACTGTTTTTT. Translated: CAWRGRSNNEKLFF.